The 21 T cell receptor beta chains presented below share a single source sample, sequenced in a study of cytomegalovirus exposure and HLA in healthy donors (dated by TCRdb to 2017 to 2019). Preparation of the library involved the immunoSEQ multiplex PCR assay. The multiplex PCR relied on a mix of 60 forward primers for TCR Vbeta segments and 13 reverse primers for TCR Jbeta segments. TCRdb holds this immuneACCESS table with in-frame rearrangements only. Some clones are missing; in checked studies, unresolved V genes explain under half, and the rest has no known cause. This sample lists tens of thousands of clones; around 60% were detected once. The ten largest clones add up to less than 7.5% of the sample. Sequencing was performed on PBMCs. Every receptor here comes from a young man in good health and CMV-seropositive.

This sequence joins TRBV2 and TRBJ2-5; D might be TRBD2 (6 bases). The last part of the DNA fits TRBJ2-7 better; the J call may be wrong. Germline values: CDR1 SNHLY, CDR2 FYNNEI. CDR3 length: 14 residues. Here the CDR3 DNA reads TGTGCCAGCAGTGAACCAGCGGACTACTACGAGCAGTACTTC. Protein: CASSEPADYYEQYF.

The chain combines TRBV7-9 with TRBJ2-5; the match to TRBD1 covers 9 bases. The CDR3 runs to 17 residues. J gave up 1 base and V 6 bases, and 12 bases lay outside the gene matches. Germline loops: CDR1 SEHNR, CDR2 FQNEAQ (reference sequence). The CDR3 DNA reads as TGTGCCAGCAGGGGGACAGGGAAGCGCGGGAGCCAAGAGACCCAGTACTTC. Encoded protein: CASRGTGKRGSQETQYF.

V usage is TRBV7-6 and J usage is TRBJ2-5, with no clear D. Germline loops: CDR1 SGHVS, CDR2 FNYEAQ. The CDR3 has 16 amino acids. Trimming took 1 base from V and 6 from J, leaving 18 bases between them. The CDR3 sequence is CASSLEPGGDQKTQYF. CDR3 bases: TGTGCCAGCAGCTTAGAGCCCGGCGGAGATCAGAAGACCCAGTACTTC.

This clone has more than one count but fewer than ten. The chain joins TRBV5-4 to TRBJ2-2, with 11 bases that match TRBD1. Germline CDR1 is SGHNT and CDR2 is YYREEE (reference sequence). J gave up 4 bases and V 0 bases, and 2 bases lay outside the gene matches. This CDR3 has 16 residues. Written as DNA, the CDR3 is TGTGCCAGCAGCTTGGCCGGGACAGGGGGCACCGGGGAGCTGTTTTTT. It is translated as CASSLAGTGGTGELFF.

J is TRBJ1-4 and V is TRBV30; D is uncertain. Deletions cut 7 bases from V and 0 bases from J, with 9 bases between. Germline CDR1 GTSNPN, CDR2 SVGIG (reference sequence). The CDR3 extends over 13 amino acids. DNA for the CDR3: TGTGCCTTTGCAGGATCAACTAATGAAAAACTGTTTTTT. Translating it yields CAFAGSTNEKLFF.

The chain uses TRBV2 and TRBJ2-2, with 11 bases identical to TRBD1. V trimming: 4 bases; J trimming: 6 bases; junction bases outside the gene matches: 10. This CDR3 region has 17 residues. Germline CDR1 reads SNHLY; CDR2 reads FYNNEI. In DNA, the CDR3 is TGTGCCAGCAGTGGGGACAGGGGGTCACCCGGGTCCGGGGAGCTGTTTTTT. Translating gives CASSGDRGSPGSGELFF.

The chain has TRBV7-2 and TRBJ2-7, with D possibly matching TRBD2 (5 bases). V gave up 5 bases and J gave up 6 bases, with 14 bases separating them. The CDR3 consists of 13 residues. CDR1 SGHTA and CDR2 FQGNSA come from the germline V gene. The CDR3 nucleotides read TGTGCCAGCAGCGTAATGAGGGAGACCGAGCAGTACTTC. Translated, it gives CASSVMRETEQYF.

The rearrangement links TRBV5-6 to TRBJ2-5; 9 bases are a match to TRBD2. This CDR3 region has 12 residues. Trimming at V came to 1 base and at J to 9 bases, leaving 1 base not matched to a gene. CDR1 SGHDT and CDR2 YYEEEE come from the germline V gene. CDR3 sequence reads: CASSLSGGPQYF. The CDR3 nucleotides are TGTGCCAGCAGCTTGAGCGGGGGGCCCCAGTACTTC.

The rearrangement uses TRBV4-1 and TRBJ2-1; possibly TRBD1 or TRBD2 for D (5 bases each). The CDR3 spans 16 residues. The V gene's germline CDR1 is MGHRA and CDR2 YSYEKL. V gave up 5 bases and J gave up 3 bases, with 17 bases separating them. The DNA of the CDR3 is TGCGCCAGCAGCGAAGGGACCACACTAGGCTACAATGAGCAGTTCTTC. This encodes CASSEGTTLGYNEQFF.

This chain connects TRBV5-1 to TRBJ1-2; 8 nucleotides line up with TRBD1. V trimming: 4 bases; J trimming: 5 bases; junction bases outside the gene matches: 7. Germline V gives CDR1 SGHRS, CDR2 YFSETQ. CDR3 length equals 14 residues. In DNA, the CDR3 is TGCGCCAGCAGCCCTTTGACAGGGGAATATGGCTACACCTTC. This gives the protein CASSPLTGEYGYTF.

The rearrangement links TRBV7-9 to TRBJ1-6, with 8 bases that match TRBD1. Per the germline V gene, CDR1 is SEHNR and CDR2 is FQNEAQ (reference sequence). J lost 5 bases, V lost 6 bases, and 6 bases had no gene match. This CDR3 region has 15 residues. The CDR3 protein is CASRLLTGDNSPLHF. In DNA form, the CDR3 reads TGTGCCAGCAGACTCCTGACAGGGGATAATTCACCCCTCCACTTT.

This clone has a handful of counts. The chain uses TRBV7-9 and TRBJ2-1; 7 nucleotides match TRBD2. This CDR3 has 12 residues. Germline loops: CDR1 SEHNR, CDR2 FQNEAQ (reference sequence). The trim removed 2 bases at V and 8 bases at J, leaving 0 bases unmatched. CDR3 DNA: TGTGCCAGCAGCTTACGGGGGGATGAGCAGTTCTTC. It encodes CASSLRGDEQFF. Together with reference TRBV7-9 and TRBJ2-1, the CDR3 gives the full variable domain: DTGVSQNPRHKITKRGQNVTFRCDPISEHNRLYWYRQTLGQGPEFLTYFQNEAQLEKSRLLSDRFSAERPKGSFSTLEIQRTEQGDSAMYLCASSLRGDEQFFGPGTRLTVL.

The V gene is TRBV6-5, the J gene TRBJ2-5; D might be TRBD1 (6 bases). Germline CDR1 is MNHEY and CDR2 is SVGAGI. V was clipped by 7 bases and J by 2 bases, with 14 bases between them. The CDR3 contains 14 residues. The CDR3 DNA follows: TGTGCCAGCAATAAGCAGGGGTATCAAGAGACCCAGTACTTC. Translating gives CASNKQGYQETQYF.

A word on this clone: An end of the junction does not agree with germline; a read error may underlie this. V and J are TRBV28 and TRBJ2-7; either TRBD1 or TRBD2 may supply D (5 bases each). Germline CDR1 is MDHEN and CDR2 is SYDVKM. This CDR3 has 13 amino acids. CDR3: CASRVSGSYEQYF. In DNA form, the CDR3 reads TGTGCTAGCAGGGTGTCGGGGTCCTACGAGCAGTACTTC. The whole variable domain, remainder taken from reference TRBV28 and TRBJ2-7, is DVKVTQSSRYLVKRTGEKVFLECVQDMDHENMFWYRQDPGLGLRLIYFSYDVKMKEKGDIPEGYSVSREKKERFSLILESASTNQTSMYLCASRVSGSYEQYFGPGTRLTVT.

The chain uses TRBV9 and TRBJ2-2; 8 positions match TRBD1. CDR1 is SGDLS, CDR2 YYNGEE, per germline. This CDR3 comprises 15 residues. V lost 4 bases and J lost 4; bases outside the gene matches: 6. Here the CDR3 DNA reads TGTGCCAGCAGCCCCCGGACAGGGATCACCGGGGAGCTGTTTTTT. Its translation: CASSPRTGITGELFF.

This rearrangement joins TRBV19 to TRBJ1-1; 8 bases line up with TRBD1. Germline CDR1 and CDR2: LNHDA and SQIVND (reference sequence). V lost 9 bases and J lost 1; bases outside the gene matches: 10. There are 15 residues in the CDR3. CDR3 coding DNA: TGTGCCAGCACCGACAGGGGAAGGGAGAACACTGAAGCTTTCTTT. This codes for CASTDRGRENTEAFF.

This clone was observed a few times. This chain connects TRBV30 to TRBJ1-2, with 8 bases aligning to TRBD1. This CDR3 is built from 13 residues. CDR1 is GTSNPN, CDR2 SVGIG, per germline (reference sequence). V trimming: 2 bases; J trimming: 3 bases; junction bases outside the gene matches: 2. CDR3 in DNA: TGTGCCTGGAGTACAGGGGGGCACTATGGCTACACCTTC. Encoded protein: CAWSTGGHYGYTF.

This clone appeared a few times. The chain uses TRBV5-1 and TRBJ2-7; 10 nucleotides line up with TRBD1. The CDR3 consists of 18 residues. Germline CDR1 is SGHRS and CDR2 is YFSETQ. J was trimmed by 2 bases and V by 1 base; bases with no gene match: 12. CDR3 in DNA: TGCGCCAGCAGCTTGACCAAAACCGGGACAGGGGAACCCTACGAGCAGTACTTC. Protein sequence: CASSLTKTGTGEPYEQYF.

This chain links TRBV11-2 with TRBJ1-5; D is possibly TRBD1 (6 bases). The CDR3 length is 13 residues. V dropped 3 bases and J dropped 4 bases, with 7 bases sitting between them. Per the germline V gene, CDR1 is SGHAT and CDR2 is FQNNGV. The chain's CDR3 is CASSLDRNQPQHF. CDR3 nucleotides: TGTGCCAGCAGCTTGGACAGAAATCAGCCCCAGCATTTT.

The genes are TRBV6-1 and TRBJ1-1, with TRBD1 matching 7 bases. The CDR3 runs to 13 residues. J was trimmed by 0 bases and V by 6 bases; bases with no gene match: 1. Germline CDR1 and CDR2: MNHNS and SASEGT. The CDR3 nucleotides are TGTGCCAGCAGACAGGGGATGAACACTGAAGCTTTCTTT. This sequence encodes CASRQGMNTEAFF.

This clone occurred a few times. The chain recombines TRBV9 with TRBJ1-1; D uncertain. Germline CDR1 SGDLS, CDR2 YYNGEE. Trimming cost V 4 bases and J 7 bases, with 11 bases left between them. The CDR3 spans 12 residues. The CDR3 sequence is CASSPPSGEAFF. CDR3 DNA: TGTGCCAGCAGCCCTCCGAGCGGTGAAGCTTTCTTT.